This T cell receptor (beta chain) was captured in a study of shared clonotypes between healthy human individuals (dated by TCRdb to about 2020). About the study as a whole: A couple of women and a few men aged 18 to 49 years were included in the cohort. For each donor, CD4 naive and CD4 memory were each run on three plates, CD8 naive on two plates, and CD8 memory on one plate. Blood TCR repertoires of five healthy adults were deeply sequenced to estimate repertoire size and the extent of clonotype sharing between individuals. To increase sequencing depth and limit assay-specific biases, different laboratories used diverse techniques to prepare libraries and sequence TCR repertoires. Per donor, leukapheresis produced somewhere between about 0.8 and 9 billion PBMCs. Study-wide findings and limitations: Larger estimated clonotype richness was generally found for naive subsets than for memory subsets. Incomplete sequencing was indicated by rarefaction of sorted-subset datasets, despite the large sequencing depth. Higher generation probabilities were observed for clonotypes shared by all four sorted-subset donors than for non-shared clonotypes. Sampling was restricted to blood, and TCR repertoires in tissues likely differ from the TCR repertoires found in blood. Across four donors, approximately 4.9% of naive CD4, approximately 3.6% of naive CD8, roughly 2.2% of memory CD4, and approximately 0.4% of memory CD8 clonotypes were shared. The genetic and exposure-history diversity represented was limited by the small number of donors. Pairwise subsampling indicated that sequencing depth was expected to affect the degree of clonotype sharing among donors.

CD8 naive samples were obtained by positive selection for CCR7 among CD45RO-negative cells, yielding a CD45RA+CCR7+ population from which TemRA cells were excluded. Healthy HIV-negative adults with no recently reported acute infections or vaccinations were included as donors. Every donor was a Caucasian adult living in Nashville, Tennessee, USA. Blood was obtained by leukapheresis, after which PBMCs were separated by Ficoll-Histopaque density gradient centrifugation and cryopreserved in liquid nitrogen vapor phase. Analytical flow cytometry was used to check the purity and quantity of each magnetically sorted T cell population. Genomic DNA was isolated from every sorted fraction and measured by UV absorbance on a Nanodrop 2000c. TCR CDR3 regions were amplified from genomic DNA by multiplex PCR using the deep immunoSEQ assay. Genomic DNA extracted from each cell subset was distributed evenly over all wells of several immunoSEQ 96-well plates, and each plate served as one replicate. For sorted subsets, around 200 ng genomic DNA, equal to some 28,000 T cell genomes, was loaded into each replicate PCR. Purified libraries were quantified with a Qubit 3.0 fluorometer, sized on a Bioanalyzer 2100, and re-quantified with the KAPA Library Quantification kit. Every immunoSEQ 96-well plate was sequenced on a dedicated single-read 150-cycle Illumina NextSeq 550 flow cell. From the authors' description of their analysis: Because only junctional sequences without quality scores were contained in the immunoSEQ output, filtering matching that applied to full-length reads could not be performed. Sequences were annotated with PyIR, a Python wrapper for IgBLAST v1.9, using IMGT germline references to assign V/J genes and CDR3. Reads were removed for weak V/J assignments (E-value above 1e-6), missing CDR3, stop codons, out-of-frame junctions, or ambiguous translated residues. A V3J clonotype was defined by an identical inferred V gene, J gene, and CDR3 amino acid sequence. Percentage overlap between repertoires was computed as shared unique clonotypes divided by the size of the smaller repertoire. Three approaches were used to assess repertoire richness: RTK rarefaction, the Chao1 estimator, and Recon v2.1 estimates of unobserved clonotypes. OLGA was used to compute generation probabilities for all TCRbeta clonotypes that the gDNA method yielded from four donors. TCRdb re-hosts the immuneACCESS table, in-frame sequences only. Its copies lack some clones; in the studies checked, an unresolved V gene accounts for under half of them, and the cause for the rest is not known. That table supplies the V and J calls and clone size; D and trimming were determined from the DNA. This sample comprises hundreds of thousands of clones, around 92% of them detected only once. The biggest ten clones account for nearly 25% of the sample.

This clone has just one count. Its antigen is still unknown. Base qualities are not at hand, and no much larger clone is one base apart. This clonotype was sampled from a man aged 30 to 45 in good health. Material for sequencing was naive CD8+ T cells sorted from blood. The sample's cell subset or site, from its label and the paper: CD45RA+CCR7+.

The DNA reads as follows: TGTGCCAGCAGCTTAGAGCCAGGACAAGATGGCTACACCTTC. Its translation is CASSLEPGQDGYTF. The chain joins TRBV11-2 to TRBJ1-2, with a weak D call of TRBD1 (5 bases match). V lost 0 bases and J lost 6 bases; the stretch between them is 11 bases long. The germline V gene provides CDR1 SGHAT and CDR2 FQNNGV. The CDR3 numbers 14 residues from cysteine through phenylalanine. This entry keeps only the CDR3 DNA: 42 bases, framed from base 1.